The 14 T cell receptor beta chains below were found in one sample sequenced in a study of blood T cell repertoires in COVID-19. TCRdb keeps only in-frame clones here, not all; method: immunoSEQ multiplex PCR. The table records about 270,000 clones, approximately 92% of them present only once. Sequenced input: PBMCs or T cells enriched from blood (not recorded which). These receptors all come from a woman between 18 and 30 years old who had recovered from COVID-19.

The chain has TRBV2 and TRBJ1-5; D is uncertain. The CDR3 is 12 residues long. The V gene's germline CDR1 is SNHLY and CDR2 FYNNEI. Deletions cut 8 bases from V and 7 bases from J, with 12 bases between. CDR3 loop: CASGRASQPQHF. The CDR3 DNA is TGTGCCAGCGGTCGTGCGAGCCAGCCCCAGCATTTT.

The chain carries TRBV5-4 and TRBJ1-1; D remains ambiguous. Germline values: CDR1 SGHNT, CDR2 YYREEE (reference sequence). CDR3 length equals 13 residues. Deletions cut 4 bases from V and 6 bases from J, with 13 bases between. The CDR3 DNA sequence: TGTGCCAGCAGCCCCTCAGTGGGCCCTGAAGCTTTCTTT. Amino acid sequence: CASSPSVGPEAFF.

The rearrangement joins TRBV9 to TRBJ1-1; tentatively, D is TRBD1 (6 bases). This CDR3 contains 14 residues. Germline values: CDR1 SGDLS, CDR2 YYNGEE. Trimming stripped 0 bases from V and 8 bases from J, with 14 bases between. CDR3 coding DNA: TGTGCCAGCAGCGTAGTTGGAGCAGGGGCAGAAGCTTTCTTT. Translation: CASSVVGAGAEAFF.

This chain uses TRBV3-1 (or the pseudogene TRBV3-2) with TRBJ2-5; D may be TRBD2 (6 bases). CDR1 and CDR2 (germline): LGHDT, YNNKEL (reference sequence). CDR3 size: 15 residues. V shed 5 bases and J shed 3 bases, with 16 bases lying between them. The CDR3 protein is CASSSQESGEETQYF. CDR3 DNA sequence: TGTGCCAGCAGCTCCCAGGAGTCGGGGGAAGAGACCCAGTACTTC.

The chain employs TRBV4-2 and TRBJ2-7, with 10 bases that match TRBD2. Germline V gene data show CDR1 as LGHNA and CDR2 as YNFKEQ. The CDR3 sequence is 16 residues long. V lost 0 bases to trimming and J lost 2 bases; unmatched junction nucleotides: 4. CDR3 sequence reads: CASSQDSSGGTYEQYF. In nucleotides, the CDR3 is TGTGCCAGCAGCCAAGACTCTAGCGGGGGAACCTACGAGCAGTACTTC.

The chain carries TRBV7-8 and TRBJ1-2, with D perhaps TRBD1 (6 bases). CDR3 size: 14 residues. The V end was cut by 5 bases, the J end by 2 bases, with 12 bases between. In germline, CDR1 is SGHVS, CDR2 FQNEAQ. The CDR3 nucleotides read TGTGCCAGCAGCCCTCAGGACAGAAACTATGGCTACACCTTC. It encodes CASSPQDRNYGYTF.

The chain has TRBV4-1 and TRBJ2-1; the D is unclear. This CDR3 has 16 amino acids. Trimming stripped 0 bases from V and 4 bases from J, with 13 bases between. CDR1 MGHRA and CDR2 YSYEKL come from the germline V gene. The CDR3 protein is CASSQDLGSSYNEQFF. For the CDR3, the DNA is TGCGCCAGCAGCCAAGATCTAGGTAGCAGTTACAATGAGCAGTTCTTC.

CDR3: CASSPPGREGNYGYTF. In nucleotides, the CDR3 is TGTGCCAGCAGTCCCCCTGGCAGGGAAGGAAACTATGGCTACACCTTC. The J gene is TRBJ1-2, the V gene TRBV28; the D gene is possibly TRBD1 (5 bases). Trimming pared 5 bases from V and 2 bases from J, leaving 18 bases between. The germline gives CDR1 MDHEN, CDR2 SYDVKM. This CDR3 spans 16 amino acids.

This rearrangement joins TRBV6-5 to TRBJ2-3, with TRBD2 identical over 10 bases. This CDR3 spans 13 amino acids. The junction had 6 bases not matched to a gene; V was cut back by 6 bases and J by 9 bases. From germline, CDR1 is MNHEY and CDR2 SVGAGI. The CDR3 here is CASSQSGGGTQYF. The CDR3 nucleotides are TGTGCCAGCAGCCAGAGCGGGGGGGGGACGCAGTATTTT.

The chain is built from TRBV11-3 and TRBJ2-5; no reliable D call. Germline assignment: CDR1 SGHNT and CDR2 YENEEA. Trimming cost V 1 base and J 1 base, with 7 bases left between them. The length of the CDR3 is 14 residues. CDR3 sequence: CASSLGVSQETQYF. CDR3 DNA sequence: TGTGCCAGCAGCTTAGGAGTCTCCCAAGAGACCCAGTACTTC.

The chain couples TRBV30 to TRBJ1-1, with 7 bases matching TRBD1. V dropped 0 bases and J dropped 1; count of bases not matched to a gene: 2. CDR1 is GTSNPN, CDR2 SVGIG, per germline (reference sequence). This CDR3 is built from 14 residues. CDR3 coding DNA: TGTGCCTGGAGTGTCGGGACAGCGAACACTGAAGCTTTCTTT. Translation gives CAWSVGTANTEAFF.

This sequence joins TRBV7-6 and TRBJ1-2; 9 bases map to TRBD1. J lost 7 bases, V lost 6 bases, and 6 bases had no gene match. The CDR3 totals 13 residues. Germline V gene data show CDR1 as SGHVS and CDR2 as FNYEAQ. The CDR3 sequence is CASSLTGGGGYTF. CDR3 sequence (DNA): TGTGCCAGCAGTCTTACAGGGGGCGGTGGCTACACCTTC.

The CDR3 region is CASSLTGGTYNSPLHF. CDR3 nucleotides: TGCGCCAGCAGCTTGACAGGGGGTACCTATAATTCACCCCTCCACTTT. V usage is TRBV5-1 and J usage is TRBJ1-6; 8 nucleotides match TRBD1. Losses at the gene ends were 1 base for V and 2 bases for J; bases not matched to a gene: 2. From germline, CDR1 is SGHRS and CDR2 YFSETQ. The CDR3 loop spans 16 amino acids.

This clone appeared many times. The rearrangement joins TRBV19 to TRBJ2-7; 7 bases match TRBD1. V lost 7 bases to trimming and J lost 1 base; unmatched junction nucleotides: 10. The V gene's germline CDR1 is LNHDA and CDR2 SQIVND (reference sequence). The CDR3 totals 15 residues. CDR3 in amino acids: CASKNLGTESYEQYF. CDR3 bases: TGTGCCAGTAAAAATCTCGGGACAGAATCCTACGAGCAGTACTTC.